These T cell receptor beta chains were read from a single sample in a study of T cells in Graves' hyperthyroidism and ophthalmopathy. Each CDR3 protein is one row after TCRdb ran MiXCR on the multiplex PCR reads. Of about 510,000 distinct CDR3 sequences detected, 35% to 50% appear once; the ten largest clones hold roughly 45%. Specimen: peripheral blood or thyroid tissue (not recorded which). The source is an adult woman with Graves' disease, either hyperthyroidism or ophthalmopathy (not recorded which). Each CDR3 is given with its conserved first and last residue. D genes are given only for firm matches. Rows may omit the clone size; those that give it use once, few, many or a size class.

clone_size	j_call	d_call	v_call	cdr3_aa	cdr3_nt
.	TRBJ1-4	TRBD1	TRBV20-1	CSVQGVDEKLFF	TGCAGTGTACAGGGGGTTGATGAAAAACTGTTTTTT
.	TRBJ1-1	TRBD1	TRBV7-9	CASSHRDRVNHTEAFF	TGTGCCAGCAGCCACCGGGACAGGGTGAACCACACTGAAGCTTTCTTT
few	TRBJ2-1	.	TRBV29-1	CSVETGSGYNEQFF	TGCAGCGTTGAAACAGGGTCAGGCTACAATGAGCAGTTCTTC
many	TRBJ2-6	.	TRBV24-1	CATNWRPTSSGANVLTF	TGTGCCACCAACTGGAGGCCGACGAGCTCTGGGGCCAACGTCCTGACTTTC
.	TRBJ1-4	TRBD1	TRBV7-2	CASSPSGTGSEKLFF	TGTGCCAGCAGCCCGTCCGGGACAGGGTCTGAAAAACTGTTTTTT
.	TRBJ1-5	.	TRBV10-3	CAISGLNQPQHF	TGTGCCATCAGCGGGCTCAATCAGCCCCAGCATTTT
.	TRBJ2-7	TRBD1	TRBV19	CASSILPGQSYEQYF	TGTGCCAGTAGTATTCTTCCGGGACAGTCCTACGAGCAGTACTTC
.	TRBJ1-5	.	TRBV2	CASRDGSNQPQHF	TGTGCCAGCAGGGACGGTAGCAATCAGCCCCAGCATTTT
.	TRBJ1-4	.	TRBV25-1	CASSLVRSRDEKLFF	TGTGCCAGCAGCTTAGTGAGGTCGAGGGATGAAAAACTGTTTTTT
.	TRBJ2-5	TRBD2	TRBV11-1	CASSSGLPQETQYF	TGTGCCAGCAGCTCGGGACTACCCCAAGAGACCCAGTACTTC
.	TRBJ2-2	TRBD2	TRBV7-9	CASSLRAGGELFF	TGTGCCAGCAGCTTAAGAGCGGGAGGGGAGCTGTTTTTT
few	TRBJ1-1	.	TRBV5-1	CASSISQGTNTEAFF	TGCGCCAGCAGCATATCTCAGGGGACGAACACTGAAGCTTTCTTT
.	TRBJ1-5	.	TRBV10-3	CAISGIFPPETQHF	TGTGCCATCAGTGGAATCTTCCCCCCAGAGACCCAGCATTTT
many	TRBJ2-2	.	TRBV10-3	CAAGLQANTGELFF	TGTGCCGCTGGATTACAGGCGAACACCGGGGAGCTGTTTTTT
many	TRBJ2-7	.	TRBV5-1	CASSPDGQTYEQYF	TGCGCCAGCAGCCCGGACGGACAGACCTACGAGCAGTACTTC
many	TRBJ1-6	.	TRBV5-5	CASSREPGWASPLHF	TGTGCCAGCAGCCGAGAGCCCGGATGGGCTTCACCCCTCCACTTT
many	TRBJ1-5	TRBD1	TRBV7-9	CASSRGTDQPQHF	TGTGCCAGCAGCCGAGGGACAGATCAGCCCCAGCATTTT
few	TRBJ2-7	.	TRBV7-8	CASSLGNTDYEQYF	TGTGCCAGCAGCTTGGGCAACACAGACTACGAGCAGTACTTC
.	TRBJ2-5	.	TRBV10-3	CAISETQGPETQYF	TGTGCCATCAGTGAAACACAGGGTCCGGAGACCCAGTACTTC
few	TRBJ1-6	TRBD1	TRBV2	CASKRDRDSPLHF	TGTGCCAGCAAACGCGACAGGGATTCACCCCTCCACTTT
once	TRBJ1-2	.	TRBV14	CASSPLSQRTDGYTF	TGTGCCAGCAGCCCCCTGTCTCAGAGAACTGATGGCTACACCTTC
.	TRBJ2-5	.	TRBV11-2	CASSHTTSQETQYF	TGTGCCAGCAGCCATACGACTAGCCAAGAGACCCAGTACTTC
many	TRBJ1-6	.	TRBV9	CASSVGDVRVTPLHF	TGTGCCAGCAGCGTAGGCGACGTAAGGGTAACACCCCTCCACTTT
.	TRBJ2-2	.	TRBV24-1	CATSGETPQNTGELFF	TGTGCCACCAGTGGGGAGACGCCACAGAACACCGGGGAGCTGTTTTTT
many	TRBJ2-7	TRBD2	TRBV20-1	CSAQDLGGPDEQYF	TGCAGTGCCCAGGACCTGGGAGGGCCGGACGAGCAGTACTTC
.	TRBJ2-7	TRBD1	TRBV7-2	CASSLGTGGGLVYF	TGTGCCAGCAGCTTAGGAACAGGGGGCGGCTTGGTCTACTTC
many	TRBJ2-7	.	TRBV20-1	CSAAQSYEQYF	TGCAGTGCTGCTCAGTCCTACGAGCAGTACTTC
.	TRBJ1-2	.	TRBV24-1	CATSDSLEYGYTF	TGTGCCACCAGTGACTCCCTAGAATATGGCTACACCTTC
.	TRBJ1-6	.	TRBV10-3	CAAAGSPLHF	TGTGCAGCAGCGGGCTCACCCCTCCACTTT
.	TRBJ2-7	.	TRBV29-1	CSVEGSVYEQYF	TGCAGCGTTGAAGGGAGCGTGTACGAGCAGTACTTC
.	TRBJ2-5	TRBD1	TRBV13	CASSWTGALGGGKETQYF	TGTGCCAGCAGCTGGACAGGGGCGTTGGGCGGCGGGAAAGAGACCCAGTACTTC
many	TRBJ2-7	.	TRBV2	CASYLLYEQYF	TGTGCCAGCTACCTCCTATACGAGCAGTACTTC
.	TRBJ1-6	.	TRBV25-1	CASSPPGGQNSPLHF	TGTGCCAGCAGCCCTCCCGGGGGGCAGAATTCACCCCTCCACTTT
.	TRBJ1-6	.	TRBV7-9	CASSFGGRSSPLHF	TGTGCCAGCAGCTTCGGGGGGCGAAGTTCACCCCTCCACTTT
few	TRBJ1-2	TRBD1	TRBV5-1	CASSSGQGRYGYTF	TGCGCCAGCAGCTCGGGACAGGGACGCTATGGCTACACCTTC
once	TRBJ1-3	.	TRBV9	CASSVKGSGSGNTIYF	TGTGCCAGCAGCGTAAAGGGGTCAGGCTCTGGAAACACCATATATTTT
many	TRBJ2-5	TRBD2	TRBV28	CASSSSGTSSFASQYF	TGTGCCAGCAGTTCGTCCGGGACTAGCAGCTTTGCATCCCAGTACTTC
.	TRBJ1-1	.	TRBV11-2	CASSFKTAMNTEAFF	TGCGCCAGCAGCTTCAAGACGGCCATGAACACTGAAGCTTTCTTT
many	TRBJ1-1	.	TRBV15	CATRADRENTEAFF	TGTGCCACCAGGGCGGACAGAGAGAACACTGAAGCTTTCTTT
many	TRBJ1-1	.	TRBV7-6	CASSARLNTEAFF	TGTGCCAGCAGCGCCCGTCTGAACACTGAAGCTTTCTTT
many	TRBJ2-2	TRBD1	TRBV20-1	CSAGRQGMTGELFF	TGCAGTGCTGGCCGACAGGGGATGACCGGGGAGCTGTTTTTT
.	TRBJ1-1	.	TRBV15	CATSKVQGTEAFF	TGTGCCACCAGCAAGGTGCAGGGGACTGAAGCTTTCTTT
.	TRBJ2-5	TRBD2	TRBV12-3/TRBV12-4	CASSWGGSETQYF	TGTGCCAGCAGTTGGGGCGGGAGCGAGACCCAGTACTTC
.	TRBJ2-5	.	TRBV12-3/TRBV12-4	CASSLISEETQYF	TGTGCCAGCAGTTTAATAAGCGAGGAGACCCAGTACTTC
.	TRBJ2-7	.	TRBV15	CATSRAGRTTSYEQYF	TGTGCCACCAGCAGAGCAGGGAGAACCACCTCCTACGAGCAGTACTTC
many	TRBJ2-2	TRBD2	TRBV2	CASSDPLGSGRSGELFF	TGTGCCAGCAGTGACCCCCTCGGTAGCGGGAGATCCGGGGAGCTGTTTTTT
many	TRBJ2-5	.	TRBV7-9	CASSFGGGETQYF	TGTGCCAGCAGCTTCGGGGGTGGGGAGACCCAGTACTTC
many	TRBJ2-7	.	TRBV20-1	CSARDPAGTYEQYF	TGCAGTGCTAGAGATCCCGCAGGAACCTACGAGCAGTACTTC
.	TRBJ2-5	.	TRBV29-1	CSVGGSVEETQYF	TGCAGCGTAGGGGGGTCCGTCGAAGAGACCCAGTACTTC
.	TRBJ1-4	.	TRBV11-1	CASSGTKFVYFLEKLFF	TGTGCCAGCAGCGGAACTAAGTTTGTGTACTTTCTGGAAAAACTGTTTTTT
many	TRBJ1-2	.	TRBV9	CASSVGNSHYGYTF	TGTGCCAGCAGCGTAGGGAACAGTCACTATGGCTACACCTTC
few	TRBJ2-5	TRBD2	TRBV29-1	CSVGLAGGETQYF	TGCAGCGTTGGGCTAGCGGGAGGCGAGACCCAGTACTTC
.	TRBJ2-6	.	TRBV5-6	CASSSYEPGANVLTF	TGTGCCAGCAGCTCGTACGAGCCTGGGGCCAACGTCCTGACTTTC
few	TRBJ2-5	TRBD2	TRBV7-9	CASSFYRLAGPGETQYF	TGTGCCAGCAGTTTCTACCGACTAGCGGGGCCCGGGGAGACCCAGTACTTC
once	TRBJ1-4	.	TRBV19	CASRLGSANEKLFF	TGTGCCAGCAGACTAGGGTCGGCTAATGAAAAACTGTTTTTT
.	TRBJ1-1	.	TRBV7-9	CASSPAGLSPEAFF	TGTGCCAGCAGCCCAGCAGGCCTTTCGCCTGAAGCTTTCTTT